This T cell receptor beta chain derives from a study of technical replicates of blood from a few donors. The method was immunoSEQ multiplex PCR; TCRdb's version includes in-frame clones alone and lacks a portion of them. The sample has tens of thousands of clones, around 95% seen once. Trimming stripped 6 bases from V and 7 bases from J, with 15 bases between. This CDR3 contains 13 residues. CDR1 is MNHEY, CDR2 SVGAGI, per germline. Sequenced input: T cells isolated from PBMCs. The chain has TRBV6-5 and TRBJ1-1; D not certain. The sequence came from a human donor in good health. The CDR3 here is CASSLSPGLEAFF. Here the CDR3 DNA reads TGTGCCAGCAGCCTCAGTCCCGGACTTGAAGCTTTCTTT.